A single sample gave rise to the 26 T cell receptor beta chains below, sequenced in a study of OX40 agonist ivuxolimab in advanced cancers. This table comes from immunoSEQ multiplex PCR, and its TCRdb copy is limited to in-frame clones, with some not included. The table lists 42,000 or so clones, about 86% of them singletons, with roughly a fifth in the top ten. Here the sequenced sample was CD4+ or CD8+ T cells sorted from blood, taken in a trial of the OX40 agonist ivuxolimab. The origin of the receptors is an adult with an advanced solid tumor such as melanoma, head and neck, liver or kidney cancer.

The chain joins TRBV28 to TRBJ2-7; TRBD1 is a possible D gene (5 bases). Trimming removed 6 bases from V and 2 bases from J, with 17 bases in between. The CDR3 is 15 amino acids. Germline CDR1 reads MDHEN; CDR2 reads SYDVKM. DNA for the CDR3: TGTGCCAGCAGCCTGTCGAAGGGGCGCCCCTACGAGCAGTACGTC. Residues: CASSLSKGRPYEQYV.

The chain combines TRBV13 with TRBJ2-1, with a possible D match to TRBD1 (5 bases). V shed 2 bases and J shed 9 bases, with 5 bases lying between them. Germline CDR1 and CDR2: PRHDT and FYEKMQ (reference sequence). The length of the CDR3 is 11 residues. CDR3 coding DNA: TGTGCCAGCAGCTTAAGGGGTGAGCAGTTCTTC. Translation gives CASSLRGEQFF.

The chain joins TRBV19 to TRBJ1-1; 10 positions agree with TRBD1. The V gene end was trimmed by 9 bases and the J gene end by 8 bases; junction bases not matched to a gene: 9. Germline V gives CDR1 LNHDA, CDR2 SQIVND (reference sequence). This CDR3 contains 13 residues. The CDR3 nucleotides are TGTGCCAGCACGACAGGGGGCGCGCCGGAAGCTTTCTTT. This codes for CASTTGGAPEAFF.

The rearrangement joins TRBV6-5 to TRBJ1-6, with TRBD1 identical over 7 bases. V was pared by 0 bases and J by 9 bases, with 5 bases of the junction left unmatched. This CDR3 comprises 15 residues. Germline V lookup: CDR1 MNHEY, CDR2 SVGAGI. DNA of the CDR3: TGTGCCAGCAGTTACTCGGTGACAGGGACTTCACCCCTCCACTTT. Protein product: CASSYSVTGTSPLHF.

The DNA of the CDR3 is TGTGCCAGCAGTTTATTGCCTTCTAGCACAGATACGCAGTATTTT. This sequence encodes CASSLLPSSTDTQYF. This chain joins TRBV28 and TRBJ2-3; no firm D call. Trimming removed 1 base from V and 0 bases from J, with 8 bases in between. This CDR3 contains 15 residues. Germline CDR1 MDHEN, CDR2 SYDVKM. Drawing the rest from reference TRBV28 and TRBJ2-3, the complete variable domain is DVKVTQSSRYLVKRTGEKVFLECVQDMDHENMFWYRQDPGLGLRLIYFSYDVKMKEKGDIPEGYSVSREKKERFSLILESASTNQTSMYLCASSLLPSSTDTQYFGPGTRLTVL.

This chain connects TRBV4-3 to TRBJ2-3; D is uncertain. Germline-derived CDR1 and CDR2 are LGHNA and YSLEER. This CDR3 is built from 18 residues. Between the trimmed V and J ends, which lost 0 bases and 0 bases, there was a span of 16 bases. CDR3 protein: CASSQDRVGTSSTDTQYF. CDR3 in DNA: TGCGCCAGCAGCCAAGATCGAGTCGGCACCTCCAGCACAGATACGCAGTATTTT.

The rearrangement links TRBV5-6 to TRBJ2-7, with 9 bases lining up with TRBD2. The CDR3 runs 16 residues. Germline trimming cut 6 bases from V and 3 bases from J; bases unmatched to any gene: 13. Germline V lookup: CDR1 SGHDT, CDR2 YYEEEE. CDR3 sequence reads: CASTELSGTSFYEQYF. CDR3 DNA sequence: TGTGCCAGCACCGAGCTTTCGGGGACTAGCTTCTACGAGCAGTACTTC.

This clone was seen only a few times. V gene TRBV28 combines with J gene TRBJ2-7, with a possible D match to TRBD2 (6 bases). V gave up 6 bases and J gave up 7 bases, with 13 bases separating them. This CDR3 contains 12 residues. Germline lookup yields CDR1 MDHEN and CDR2 SYDVKM. DNA of the CDR3: TGTGCCAGCAGCTTAGAAGGGAGGGAGCAGTACTTC. This codes for CASSLEGREQYF.

This rearrangement joins TRBV6-5 to TRBJ2-1; TRBD2 matches 12 bases. This CDR3 is built from 16 residues. With 2 bases clipped from V and 1 base from J, the junction kept 0 bases outside the gene matches. Per germline, CDR1 MNHEY and CDR2 SVGAGI. This CDR3 reads CASSYTSGGSYNEQFF. The CDR3, as DNA: TGTGCCAGCAGTTACACTAGCGGGGGGTCCTACAATGAGCAGTTCTTC.

The CDR3 here is CASSKDVRVGDEQFF. Here the CDR3 DNA reads TGTGCCAGCAGCAAAGATGTCAGGGTTGGGGATGAGCAGTTCTTC. The genes are TRBV21-1 and TRBJ2-1; TRBD1, the D gene given by the table, was not confirmed from the DNA. TRBV21-1 is a known pseudogene. This CDR3 contains 15 residues.

The J gene is TRBJ2-5, the V gene TRBV28; 16 positions match TRBD2. This CDR3 is built from 17 residues. In germline, CDR1 is MDHEN, CDR2 SYDVKM. The J segment lost 5 bases and the V segment lost 4 bases, leaving 7 bases of the junction unmatched. This CDR3 reads CASSSGLAGGPRETQYF. In DNA form, the CDR3 reads TGTGCCAGCAGTTCGGGACTAGCGGGGGGGCCCCGGGAGACCCAGTACTTC.

This chain uses TRBV29-1 with TRBJ1-2, with D unresolved. The CDR3 extends over 13 amino acids. Germline V CDR1 and CDR2: SQVTM, ANQGSEA. The germline V and J ends were trimmed by 7 bases and 4 bases, with 16 bases remaining between them. CDR3 sequence (DNA): TGCAGCGCTTACGGACCCGACGGCTATGGCTACACCTTC. It codes for CSAYGPDGYGYTF.

The V gene is TRBV12-5, the J gene TRBJ2-3, with TRBD2 matching over 9 bases. Trimming removed 3 bases from V and 4 bases from J; junction bases left unmatched: 5. Germline CDR1 LGHNT, CDR2 FRNRAP. The CDR3 has 15 residues. The CDR3 is CASGFGGGAADTQYF. CDR3 sequence (DNA): TGTGCTAGTGGTTTTGGCGGGGGGGCTGCAGATACGCAGTATTTT.

As to this clone: Other DNA sequences in this sample translate to the same CDR3. The chain employs TRBV4-3 and TRBJ1-1; D not resolved. The CDR3 length is 13 residues. Trimming removed 0 bases at V and 1 base at J, with 3 bases between. The germline CDR1 and CDR2 sequences are LGHNA and YSLEER. For the CDR3, the DNA is TGCGCCAGCAGCCAAGACAGGAACACTGAAGCTTTCTTT. Encoded protein: CASSQDRNTEAFF.

This rearrangement joins TRBV19 to TRBJ1-2, with D possibly matching TRBD1 (6 bases). CDR1 and CDR2 (germline): LNHDA, SQIVND (reference sequence). The CDR3 length is 15 residues. The V end lost 9 bases, the J end lost 0 bases, and 17 bases lay between the germline ends. CDR3 sequence (DNA): TGTGCCAGCCTCTCTTGGACAGACTCTAACTATGGCTACACCTTC. It codes for CASLSWTDSNYGYTF.

The chain combines TRBV10-2 with TRBJ2-1; weak D call: TRBD2 (6 bases). Germline assignment: CDR1 WSHSY and CDR2 SAAADI. The CDR3 is 12 residues long. Trimming pared 8 bases from V and 8 bases from J, leaving 13 bases between. DNA for the CDR3: TGCGCCAGCTCCCGGGAGAGCTATGAGCAGTTCTTC. It translates to CASSRESYEQFF.

The V and J genes are TRBV28 and TRBJ1-2, with D hard to call. The V end lost 7 bases, the J end lost 4 bases, and 19 bases lay between the germline ends. The CDR3 is 15 amino acids. Per germline, CDR1 MDHEN and CDR2 SYDVKM. The DNA of the CDR3 is TGTGCCAGCACCCCCCCCTTAGCCGAAGGCTATGGCTACACCTTC. Translating it yields CASTPPLAEGYGYTF.

A single count supports this clone. The chain employs TRBV4-1 and TRBJ2-7, with D perhaps matching TRBD2 (5 bases). The CDR3 is 13 amino acids. In germline, CDR1 is MGHRA, CDR2 YSYEKL. The germline V and J ends were trimmed by 5 bases and 4 bases, with 12 bases remaining between them. CDR3 loop: CASSSATSYEQYF. The CDR3 bases are TGCGCCAGCAGCTCGGCCACTAGTTACGAGCAGTACTTC.

The chain's CDR3 is CASSSPTGTGFTGELFF. The CDR3 DNA reads TGTGCCAGCAGCTCTCCTACCGGGACAGGATTCACCGGGGAGCTGTTTTTT. The chain uses TRBV11-1 and TRBJ2-2, with 8 bases fitting TRBD1. The CDR3 has 17 amino acids. Germline lookup yields CDR1 SGHAT and CDR2 FQDESV (reference sequence). V shed 4 bases, J shed 4 bases, and the junction held 11 bases outside the gene matches.

The CDR3 DNA is TGTGCCAGCAGCCCATTGAGCGTCGAGCAGTACTTC. Its translation: CASSPLSVEQYF. The chain employs TRBV7-6 and TRBJ2-7; D unresolved. The CDR3 is 12 amino acids. The ends were cut back, 5 bases at V and 6 bases at J, with 11 bases in the middle. Germline V gene lookup returns CDR1 SGHVS and CDR2 FNYEAQ.

V usage is TRBV19 and J usage is TRBJ1-4; D is undetermined. V lost 5 bases and J lost 8, with 6 bases in between. The CDR3 has 11 residues. The germline gives CDR1 LNHDA, CDR2 SQIVND (reference sequence). The CDR3 sequence: CASSYREKLFF. The DNA of the CDR3 is TGTGCCAGTAGTTATCGGGAAAAACTGTTTTTT.

The chain employs TRBV4-3 and TRBJ2-1; 9 bases fit TRBD1. Germline lookup yields CDR1 LGHNA and CDR2 YSLEER. This CDR3 contains 17 residues. The ends lost 0 bases at V and 7 bases at J; junction bases unmatched: 10. CDR3: CASSQEVGQGFINEQFF. The CDR3, as DNA: TGCGCCAGCAGCCAAGAGGTGGGACAGGGTTTTATTAATGAGCAGTTCTTC.

The chain links TRBV5-1 to TRBJ1-4; 7 nucleotides match TRBD1. Trimming took 4 bases from V and 12 from J; bases not matched to a gene: 12. CDR1 is SGHRS and CDR2 is YFSETQ in the germline V gene. This CDR3 region has 14 residues. The CDR3 region is CASSPSQGGGQLFF. CDR3 nucleotide sequence: TGCGCCAGCAGCCCTTCTCAGGGGGGCGGGCAACTGTTTTTT.

The CDR3 is CASSRNTDSSGNTIYF. CDR3 in DNA: TGTGCCAGCTCACGGAATACAGATAGCTCTGGAAACACCATATATTTT. The J gene is TRBJ1-3, the V gene TRBV18; D is ambiguous. CDR3 length: 16 residues. V was trimmed by 4 bases and J by 0 bases, leaving 13 bases between them. Germline lookup yields CDR1 KGHSH and CDR2 LQKENI.

The table lists this clone with a count of one. The chain is built from TRBV27 and TRBJ1-2; D possibly corresponds to TRBD1 (5 bases). The length of the CDR3 is 12 residues. Germline values: CDR1 MNHEY, CDR2 SMNVEV (reference sequence). The germline V and J ends were trimmed by 6 bases and 6 bases, with 11 bases remaining between them. The CDR3 bases are TGTGCCAGCAGCCCAGGGACCCATGGCTACACCTTC. This encodes CASSPGTHGYTF.

The rearrangement uses TRBV13 and TRBJ2-4; D is tentatively TRBD1 or TRBD2 (6 bases each). The CDR3 totals 14 residues. V lost 5 bases and J lost 4, with 12 bases in between. Germline assignment: CDR1 PRHDT and CDR2 FYEKMQ (reference sequence). CDR3 protein: CASSGRGGKNIQYF. CDR3 sequence (DNA): TGTGCCAGCAGCGGCAGGGGAGGTAAAAACATTCAGTACTTC.